The rows below give T cell receptor beta chains drawn from one sample of a study of persistence of HIV-infected CD4 T cells. The antigens for these receptors are not known. Here immunoSEQ multiplex PCR was the method, and the copy in TCRdb shows in-frame clones only, minus some. The sample lists 37,000 or so clones, approximately 80% occurring once. The starting material was CD4+ T cells sorted from PBMCs after 18-hour stimulation, obtained from a patient who received antiretroviral therapy. Source of these receptors: an adult man with HIV who was CMV-seropositive. The conserved cysteine and the conserved F or W are not part of the CDR3 here. The D gene is left open where the match is weak. Rows may omit the clone size; those that give it use once, few, many or a size class.

V	D	length	size	J	CDR3
TRBV5-5	.	13	.	TRBJ1-2	ASSLRQTTNYGYT
TRBV28	.	10	.	TRBJ1-2	ASSWVGYGYT
TRBV2	TRBD1	11	few	TRBJ1-5	ASSYRGREPQH
TRBV6-6	.	12	once	TRBJ1-5	ASSPDRHNQPQH
TRBV15	TRBD1	15	.	TRBJ1-5	ATSRGADRGSNQPQH
TRBV7-3	TRBD1	15	.	TRBJ2-2	ASSRRTGGIFGGELF
TRBV6-6	.	13	.	TRBJ1-4	ASSYSGGGNEKLF
TRBV4-2	.	14	few	TRBJ1-4	ASSRELTATNEKLF
TRBV2	.	13	few	TRBJ1-1	ATTTGGAVNTEAF
TRBV24-1	TRBD2	12	.	TRBJ2-3	ATSGLAGGDTQY
TRBV6-1	.	13	.	TRBJ1-5	ASSEWENSNQPQH
TRBV18	.	15	.	TRBJ1-3	ASSPRQPYLSGNTIY
TRBV14	.	15	once	TRBJ1-4	ASSPLHGGGANEKLF
TRBV4-1	TRBD1	12	.	TRBJ1-2	ASSQDWTGFGYT
TRBV7-9	.	11	.	TRBJ1-4	ASSLTRGEKLF
TRBV7-6	TRBD1	13	few	TRBJ2-2	ASSLTGEASGELF
TRBV5-1	.	11	.	TRBJ1-1	ASSDRLDTEAF
TRBV27	TRBD1	15	.	TRBJ1-2	ASRDLGQRGANYGYT
TRBV2	TRBD2	13	.	TRBJ2-7	ASEAASGGAHEQY
TRBV19	TRBD1	15	few	TRBJ2-2	ASSSRLGQENTGELF
TRBV2	TRBD1	11	.	TRBJ1-2	ASSGRDRDGYT
TRBV19	.	12	.	TRBJ2-6	ASSRGPGANVLT
TRBV5-5	.	14	once	TRBJ2-7	ASSLGIQGGWYEQY
TRBV7-6	.	11	.	TRBJ1-3	ASSVGSGNTIY
TRBV19	TRBD2	13	.	TRBJ2-3	ASSMPGGPTDTQY
TRBV18	.	12	.	TRBJ2-1	ASSQAQERSEQF
TRBV19	TRBD2	16	.	TRBJ2-2	ASSIGGLAGGPVGELF
TRBV7-9	.	11	few	TRBJ1-1	ASSLRPGTEAF
TRBV19	TRBD1	16	.	TRBJ1-5	ATGTGPTSYSRNQPQH
TRBV6-5	.	13	few	TRBJ1-6	ASSYFLKKNSPLH
TRBV6-5	TRBD1	13	.	TRBJ2-7	ASSKTGTGGAEQY
TRBV5-1	TRBD2	15	.	TRBJ2-2	ASKDGSGGLNTGELF
TRBV7-2	.	13	.	TRBJ1-2	ASSPGVGRNYGYT